This entry lists 27 T cell receptor beta chains sequenced from one sample in a study of blood T cell repertoires in COVID-19. Only in-frame clones appear in the TCRdb table, and some are missing; sequencing was by immunoSEQ multiplex PCR. The sample lists about 270,000 clones, approximately 89% occurring once. Sequenced sample: PBMCs or T cells enriched from blood (not recorded which). The receptors stem from a man aged 35-49 years who had been exposed to COVID-19.

The chain has TRBV11-2 and TRBJ2-1; 8 nucleotides match TRBD2. Germline CDR1 reads SGHAT; CDR2 reads FQNNGV. With 5 bases clipped from V and 4 bases from J, the junction kept 10 bases outside the gene matches. This CDR3 is built from 16 residues. The chain's CDR3 is CASSTQPREGYNEQFF. Here the CDR3 DNA reads TGTGCCAGCAGCACCCAGCCTCGGGAGGGTTACAATGAGCAGTTCTTC.

The chain couples TRBV7-9 to TRBJ2-7; D possibly corresponds to TRBD1 (5 bases). Germline V gives CDR1 SEHNR, CDR2 FQNEAQ (reference sequence). The V end was cut by 3 bases, the J end by 7 bases, with 13 bases between. The CDR3 has 13 amino acids. For the CDR3, the DNA is TGTGCCAGCAGCTTGCAGGGAAACTTGGAGCAGTACTTC. It is translated as CASSLQGNLEQYF.

The V gene is TRBV7-7, the J gene TRBJ1-4, with no clear D. The CDR3 has 13 residues. The germline CDR1 and CDR2 sequences are SSHAT and FNYEAQ (reference sequence). The V end was cut by 5 bases, the J end by 8 bases, with 12 bases between. In nucleotides, the CDR3 is TGTGCCAGCAGCGCGAGAGTCGGGGAAAAACTGTTTTTT. Amino acids: CASSARVGEKLFF.

The chain combines TRBV3-1 (or the pseudogene TRBV3-2) with TRBJ2-1; a possible D gene is TRBD2 (5 bases). The CDR3 covers 16 residues. Germline CDR1 is LGHDT and CDR2 is YNNKEL (reference sequence). The V and J ends lost 2 bases and 4 bases respectively, with 15 bases between them. Written as DNA, the CDR3 is TGTGCCAGCAGCCAATATGAGGACTCTCCTTACAATGAGCAGTTCTTC. As protein: CASSQYEDSPYNEQFF.

The chain uses TRBV4-1 and TRBJ1-2; D gene uncertain. Trimming stripped 1 base from V and 4 bases from J, with 7 bases between. Germline values: CDR1 MGHRA, CDR2 YSYEKL. The CDR3 runs 13 residues. CDR3 nucleotides: TGCGCCAGCAGCCAAGGAGGCAGCTATGGCTACACCTTC. Amino acid sequence: CASSQGGSYGYTF.

The rearrangement joins TRBV2 to TRBJ1-5; no firm D call. This CDR3 has 14 amino acids. The V gene lost 8 bases and the J gene lost 4 bases, with 15 bases spanning the gap. Germline CDR1 and CDR2: SNHLY and FYNNEI. The CDR3 nucleotides are TGTGCCAGCTCTAATGAGCCTAGGAATCAGCCCCAGCATTTT. It is translated as CASSNEPRNQPQHF.

V usage is TRBV12-5 and J usage is TRBJ2-3; 8 positions match TRBD2. CDR3 size: 15 residues. CDR1 LGHNT and CDR2 FRNRAP come from the germline V gene. Germline trimming cut 3 bases from V and 8 bases from J; bases unmatched to any gene: 10. In nucleotides, the CDR3 is TGTGCTAGTGGTTTCATTGCGGGAGGACCAAGTACGCAGTATTTT. Encoded protein: CASGFIAGGPSTQYF. Full variable domain (missing parts from reference TRBV12-5 and TRBJ2-3): DARVTQTPRHKVTEMGQEVTMRCQPILGHNTVFWYRQTMMQGLELLAYFRNRAPLDDSGMPKDRFSAEMPDATLATLKIQPSEPRDSAVYFCASGFIAGGPSTQYFGPGTRLTVL.

The rearrangement joins TRBV9 to TRBJ2-2; no reliable D call. This CDR3 is 15 amino acids long. The germline V gene has CDR1 SGDLS and CDR2 YYNGEE. V was cut by 1 base and J by 0 bases, with 7 bases left in between. The CDR3 sequence: CASSVLGANTGELFF. DNA for the CDR3: TGTGCCAGCAGCGTACTAGGCGCGAACACCGGGGAGCTGTTTTTT.

V usage is TRBV4-2 and J usage is TRBJ2-2, with a weak D call TRBD2 (6 bases). The CDR3 spans 16 residues. V was cut by 1 base and J by 0 bases, with 9 bases left in between. Germline CDR1 and CDR2: LGHNA and YNFKEQ. This chain's CDR3 is CASSQGGITNTGELFF. The CDR3 DNA reads as TGTGCCAGCAGCCAAGGCGGGATAACGAACACCGGGGAGCTGTTTTTT.

This chain connects TRBV10-3 to TRBJ2-1; 10 nucleotides line up with TRBD2. The CDR3 contains 15 residues. The V segment lost 6 bases and the J segment 5 bases; nucleotides outside the gene matches: 7. Per germline, CDR1 ENHRY and CDR2 SYGVKD. CDR3 loop: CAISNGTSDHNEQFF. The CDR3 coding sequence is TGTGCCATCAGCAACGGGACTAGCGACCACAATGAGCAGTTCTTC.

The rearrangement links TRBV7-9 to TRBJ1-2; unclear D gene. In germline, CDR1 is SEHNR, CDR2 FQNEAQ (reference sequence). The CDR3 loop spans 16 amino acids. Trimming stripped 1 base from V and 4 bases from J, with 16 bases between. As DNA, the CDR3 is TGTGCCAGCAGCTTAGTTCTAGTGCCAGAGGGCTATGGCTACACCTTC. Its protein product is CASSLVLVPEGYGYTF.

V gene TRBV19 combines with J gene TRBJ1-5; TRBD1 matches 7 bases. The CDR3 spans 14 residues. Germline V gene lookup returns CDR1 LNHDA and CDR2 SQIVND (reference sequence). Trimming took 7 bases from V and 3 from J; bases not matched to a gene: 6. CDR3 DNA sequence: TGTGCCAGTACTACAGGGGCGGCCAATCAGCCCCAGCATTTT. Protein product: CASTTGAANQPQHF.

The chain is built from TRBV10-2 and TRBJ1-1; 10 bases line up with TRBD1. With V trimmed by 7 bases and J by 7 bases, 6 bases remained unmatched. Germline V gives CDR1 WSHSY, CDR2 SAAADI. CDR3 length equals 13 residues. CDR3 bases: TGCGCCAGCAACGTCGGGACAGGGGTTGAAGCTTTCTTT. This encodes CASNVGTGVEAFF.

The rearrangement uses TRBV24-1 and TRBJ1-5; D not certain. CDR3 length: 16 amino acids. The V gene lost 4 bases and the J gene lost 2 bases, with 14 bases spanning the gap. Germline loops: CDR1 KGHDR, CDR2 SFDVKD. CDR3 loop: CATSDSSEAGNQPQHF. CDR3 coding DNA: TGTGCCACCAGTGACTCGTCGGAAGCGGGCAATCAGCCCCAGCATTTT.

The rearrangement links TRBV2 to TRBJ2-2; 11 nucleotides line up with TRBD2. Trimming took 6 bases from V and 6 from J; bases not matched to a gene: 9. Germline CDR1 and CDR2: SNHLY and FYNNEI. CDR3 size: 16 residues. CDR3 nucleotides: TGTGCCAGCAGAAACCAACTAGCGGGAGTATCCGGGGAGCTGTTTTTT. Its translation: CASRNQLAGVSGELFF.

The J gene is TRBJ1-3, the V gene TRBV28; D ambiguous. Trimming pared 6 bases from V and 2 bases from J, leaving 14 bases between. Germline loops: CDR1 MDHEN, CDR2 SYDVKM. The CDR3 has 15 amino acids. The CDR3: CASSRRGWAGNTIYF. For the CDR3, the DNA is TGTGCCAGCAGCCGCCGGGGTTGGGCTGGAAACACCATATATTTT.

The chain is built from TRBV18 and TRBJ2-2; TRBD1 matches at 9 bases. The germline V gene has CDR1 KGHSH and CDR2 LQKENI. This CDR3 has 18 amino acids. The J segment lost 2 bases and the V segment lost 5 bases, leaving 12 bases of the junction unmatched. The CDR3 nucleotides read TGTGCCAGCTCAGGCCGGGACAGGGACCACATTAACACCGGGGAGCTGTTTTTT. Translating it yields CASSGRDRDHINTGELFF.

The chain recombines TRBV19 with TRBJ2-1, with 12 positions matching TRBD2. The CDR3 sequence is 16 residues long. CDR1 is LNHDA and CDR2 is SQIVND in the germline V gene (reference sequence). V was pared by 1 base and J by 4 bases, with 2 bases of the junction left unmatched. The CDR3 is CASSIGGTSGYNEQFF. In DNA, the CDR3 is TGTGCCAGTAGTATAGGGGGGACTAGCGGGTACAATGAGCAGTTCTTC.

The J gene is TRBJ2-7, the V gene TRBV19; possibly TRBD2 for D (6 bases). V gave up 10 bases and J gave up 4 bases, with 23 bases separating them. Germline assignment: CDR1 LNHDA and CDR2 SQIVND (reference sequence). There are 15 residues in the CDR3. The CDR3: CATATGVADPYEQYF. Written as DNA, the CDR3 is TGTGCCACCGCGACCGGAGTAGCGGATCCGTACGAGCAGTACTTC.

The genes are TRBV7-8 and TRBJ1-2; 7 nucleotides line up with TRBD1. CDR3 size: 14 residues. The germline V gene has CDR1 SGHVS and CDR2 FQNEAQ. V lost 4 bases to trimming and J lost 9 bases; unmatched junction nucleotides: 11. CDR3 coding DNA: TGTGCCAGCAGCTCAGACAGGGTCCCGCTACGCTACACCTTC. Its translation: CASSSDRVPLRYTF.

The CDR3 coding sequence is TGCGCCAGCAGCCAAGACCAGGTGGCCCGAGAAGCTTTCTTT. It codes for CASSQDQVAREAFF. The chain has TRBV4-1 and TRBJ1-1, with D uncertain. CDR1 and CDR2 (germline): MGHRA, YSYEKL. This CDR3 has 14 residues. V gave up 0 bases and J gave up 8 bases, with 13 bases separating them.

This clone was seen more than once but under ten times. The chain couples TRBV6-5 to TRBJ2-3; D not resolved. CDR3 size: 13 residues. V lost 2 bases, J lost 6 bases, and 9 bases lay in between. CDR1 MNHEY and CDR2 SVGAGI come from the germline V gene. CDR3 DNA sequence: TGTGCCAGCAGTTACGGTGTGAGGGATACGCAGTATTTT. This sequence encodes CASSYGVRDTQYF.

This chain connects TRBV2 to TRBJ1-2, with D tentatively TRBD1 (5 bases). V was clipped by 8 bases and J by 6 bases, with 13 bases between them. CDR1 and CDR2 (germline): SNHLY, FYNNEI. CDR3 length: 12 residues. The CDR3 sequence: CASGRGDDGYTF. DNA for the CDR3: TGTGCCAGCGGGCGGGGGGATGATGGCTACACCTTC.

This chain links TRBV29-1 with TRBJ2-7, with D possibly matching TRBD1 (6 bases). The CDR3 covers 13 residues. The germline V gene has CDR1 SQVTM and CDR2 ANQGSEA. V was clipped by 4 bases and J by 6 bases, with 16 bases between them. This chain's CDR3 is CSVAWWTVVEQYF. In DNA, the CDR3 is TGCAGCGTTGCCTGGTGGACAGTCGTCGAGCAGTACTTC.

The genes are TRBV19 and TRBJ2-1; the match to TRBD2 covers 9 bases. This CDR3 is built from 17 residues. Trimming removed 5 bases from V and 9 bases from J; junction bases left unmatched: 17. Germline V lookup: CDR1 LNHDA, CDR2 SQIVND (reference sequence). CDR3 nucleotides: TGTGCCAGTAGTTGGAAGACTAGCGGAACCCCCTTGTCTGAGCAGTTCTTC. Translation: CASSWKTSGTPLSEQFF.

The chain is built from TRBV11-2 and TRBJ2-7; perhaps TRBD1 as D (5 bases). The germline gives CDR1 SGHAT, CDR2 FQNNGV. The length of the CDR3 is 15 residues. V was cut by 0 bases and J by 2 bases, with 11 bases left in between. The CDR3 sequence is CASSLEPGRAYEQYF. The CDR3 DNA sequence: TGTGCCAGCAGCTTAGAACCTGGCAGGGCCTACGAGCAGTACTTC.

The chain has TRBV28 and TRBJ1-4; a weak D match, TRBD1 (6 bases). The CDR3 extends over 13 amino acids. Trimming took 5 bases from V and 13 from J, leaving 17 bases between them. In germline, CDR1 is MDHEN, CDR2 SYDVKM. The DNA for the CDR3 is TGTGCCAGCAGTCCCGGGGGGCAGGGTCCACTGTTTTTT. Translating gives CASSPGGQGPLFF.